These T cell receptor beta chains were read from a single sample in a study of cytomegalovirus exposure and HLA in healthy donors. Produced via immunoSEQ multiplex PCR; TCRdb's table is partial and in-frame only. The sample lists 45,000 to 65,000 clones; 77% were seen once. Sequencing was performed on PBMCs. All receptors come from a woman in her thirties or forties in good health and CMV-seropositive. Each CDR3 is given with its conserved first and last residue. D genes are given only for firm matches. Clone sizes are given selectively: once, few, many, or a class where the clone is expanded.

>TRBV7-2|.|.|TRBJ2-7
CASSLPGQLQYF
TGTGCCAGCAGCTTACCAGGACAGCTTCAGTACTTC
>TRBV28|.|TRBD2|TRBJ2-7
CASSPQRGTPPEQYF
TGTGCCAGCAGTCCCCAGCGGGGGACCCCTCCCGAGCAGTACTTC
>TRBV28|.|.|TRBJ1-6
CASSFTQPGDNSPLHF
TGTGCCAGCAGTTTTACGCAGCCGGGGGATAATTCACCCCTCCACTTT
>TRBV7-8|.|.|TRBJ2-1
CASSLEEGPKGNEQFF
TGTGCCAGCAGCTTAGAGGAGGGCCCCAAGGGGAATGAGCAGTTCTTC
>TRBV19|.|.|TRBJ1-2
CASKGDSDYGYTF
TGTGCCAGTAAAGGGGACTCCGACTATGGCTACACCTTC
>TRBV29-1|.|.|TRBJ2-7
CSVALRAGGEQYF
TGCAGCGTTGCGCTTAGGGCCGGGGGCGAGCAGTACTTC
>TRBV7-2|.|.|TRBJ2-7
CASSSRDGHYEQYF
TGTGCCAGCAGCAGCCGGGATGGTCACTACGAGCAGTACTTC
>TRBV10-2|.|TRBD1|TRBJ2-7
CASSAWTGVANEQYF
TGCGCCAGCAGCGCTTGGACAGGGGTGGCCAACGAGCAGTACTTC
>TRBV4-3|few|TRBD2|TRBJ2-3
CASSQDRSGGTDTQYF
TGCGCCAGCAGCCAAGATAGAAGCGGGGGAACAGATACGCAGTATTTT
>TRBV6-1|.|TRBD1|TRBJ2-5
CASRPLRQGQETQYF
TGTGCCAGCAGACCCCTACGACAGGGACAAGAGACCCAGTACTTC
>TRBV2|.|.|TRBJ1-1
CASSPQGKNTEAFF
TGTGCCAGCAGCCCACAGGGAAAGAACACTGAAGCTTTCTTT
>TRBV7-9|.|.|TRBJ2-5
CASSLRGQGETQYF
TGTGCCAGCAGCTTACGGGGCCAGGGGGAGACCCAGTACTTC
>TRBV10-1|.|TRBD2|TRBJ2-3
CASSEERGVKDTQYF
TGCGCCAGCAGTGAGGAGCGGGGGGTGAAAGATACGCAGTATTTT
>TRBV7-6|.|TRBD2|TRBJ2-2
CASSVTSGGNTGELFF
TGTGCCAGCAGCGTAACTAGCGGGGGGAACACCGGGGAGCTGTTTTTT
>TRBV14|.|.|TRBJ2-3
CASSQARGAIDTQYF
TGTGCCAGCAGCCAAGCCCGGGGGGCTATAGATACGCAGTATTTT
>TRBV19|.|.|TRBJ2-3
CASSRYTDTQYF
TGTGCCAGTTCCAGGTACACAGATACGCAGTATTTT
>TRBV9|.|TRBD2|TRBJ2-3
CASSVGGLGADTQYF
TGTGCCAGCAGCGTAGGGGGACTAGGGGCAGACACGCAGTATTTT
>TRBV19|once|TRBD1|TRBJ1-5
CASRKQGGIQPQHF
TGTGCCAGTAGGAAACAGGGGGGGATTCAGCCCCAGCATTTT
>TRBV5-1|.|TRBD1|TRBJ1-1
CASSLIRTGGGTEAFF
TGCGCCAGCAGCTTGATCCGGACAGGGGGGGGAACTGAAGCTTTCTTT
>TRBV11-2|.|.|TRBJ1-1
CASSWTRDTEAFF
TGTGCCAGCAGTTGGACAAGGGACACTGAAGCTTTCTTT
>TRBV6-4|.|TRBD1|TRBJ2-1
CASSDSGTGYNEQFF
TGTGCCAGCAGTGACTCTGGGACAGGTTACAATGAGCAGTTCTTC
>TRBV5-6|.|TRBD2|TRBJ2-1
CASSFSSGYNEQFF
TGTGCCAGCAGCTTTTCTAGCGGGTACAATGAGCAGTTCTTC
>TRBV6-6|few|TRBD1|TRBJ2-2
CASSQTGGGTGELFF
TGTGCCAGCAGTCAGACAGGGGGCGGGACCGGGGAGCTGTTTTTT
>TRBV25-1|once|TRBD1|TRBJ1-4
CASSRRGTNEKLFF
TGTGCCAGCAGTCGCAGGGGGACTAATGAAAAACTGTTTTTT
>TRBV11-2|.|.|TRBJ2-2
CASSPSGTGELFF
TGTGCCAGCAGCCCCTCGGGCACCGGGGAGCTGTTTTTT
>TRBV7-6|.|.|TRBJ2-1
CASSYGEQFF
TGTGCCAGCAGTTACGGTGAGCAGTTCTTC
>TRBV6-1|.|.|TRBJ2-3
CASTHDRASAQYF
TGTGCCAGCACCCATGACAGGGCTAGCGCGCAGTATTTT
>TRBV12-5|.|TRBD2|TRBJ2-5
CASGMGGGFRETQYF
TGTGCTAGTGGTATGGGGGGGGGATTTAGGGAGACCCAGTACTTC
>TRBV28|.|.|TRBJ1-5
CASHGHNQPQHF
TGTGCCAGCCACGGTCACAATCAGCCCCAGCATTTT
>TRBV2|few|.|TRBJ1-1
CASSELRGLGNEAFF
TGTGCCAGCAGCGAGCTCAGGGGTCTTGGTAATGAAGCTTTCTTT
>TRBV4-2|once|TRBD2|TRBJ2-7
CASSQDLRGGYEQYF
TGTGCCAGCAGCCAAGATCTGCGGGGGGGCTACGAGCAGTACTTC
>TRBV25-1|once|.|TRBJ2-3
CASSEGGALDTQYF
TGTGCCAGCAGTGAAGGGGGCGCCTTAGATACGCAGTATTTT
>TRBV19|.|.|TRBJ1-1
CAIRTGGTEAFF
TGTGCCATCCGGACCGGGGGCACTGAAGCTTTCTTT
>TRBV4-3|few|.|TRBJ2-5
CASSQGRSRARETQYF
TGCGCCAGCAGCCAAGGGCGCTCCAGGGCCCGGGAGACCCAGTACTTC
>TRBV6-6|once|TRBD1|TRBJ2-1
CASSHYTGTGGNEQFF
TGTGCCAGCAGTCATTACACCGGGACAGGGGGGAATGAGCAGTTCTTC